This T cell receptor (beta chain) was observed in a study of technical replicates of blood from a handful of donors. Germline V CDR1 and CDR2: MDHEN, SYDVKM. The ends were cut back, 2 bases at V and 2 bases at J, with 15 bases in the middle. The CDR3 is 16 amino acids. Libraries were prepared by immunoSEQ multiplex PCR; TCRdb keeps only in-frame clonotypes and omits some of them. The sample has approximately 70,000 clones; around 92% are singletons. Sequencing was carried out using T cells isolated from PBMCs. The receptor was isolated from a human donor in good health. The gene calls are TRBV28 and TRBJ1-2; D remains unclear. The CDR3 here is CASSLDAGPGNYGYTF. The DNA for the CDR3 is TGTGCCAGCAGTTTAGATGCAGGCCCTGGGAACTATGGCTACACCTTC.